These T cell receptor beta chains were read from a single sample in a study of T cell responses to AZD1222 COVID-19 vaccine. Data came from immunoSEQ multiplex PCR; TCRdb stores just in-frame clones and leaves some out. The sample lists roughly 150,000 clones; 87% were seen once. The sequencing here drew on peripheral blood, taken 28 days after the second AZD1222 dose. The receptors shown here come from an adult who received the AZD1222 COVID-19 vaccine. Both conserved end residues are part of each CDR3. The order of the fields is J gene, clone size, V gene, D gene, CDR3 DNA, CDR3 protein. A D gene is named only where the DNA matches it firmly. A row's size may be missing; if present it is once, few, many or a size class.

J gene: TRBJ2-1; clone size: NA; V gene: TRBV5-4; D gene: TRBD1; CDR3 DNA: TGTGCCAGCAGCTGGACAGGGGGCACTGAGCAGTTCTTC; CDR3 protein: CASSWTGGTEQFF
J gene: TRBJ1-2; clone size: NA; V gene: TRBV2; D gene: TRBD1; CDR3 DNA: TGTGCCAGCAGGCAGGGGGGTGATGGCTACACCTTC; CDR3 protein: CASRQGGDGYTF
J gene: TRBJ1-6; clone size: once; V gene: TRBV6-5; D gene: NA; CDR3 DNA: TGTGCCAGCAGTCCCGGGTCCCCAAGTAATTCACCCCTCCACTTT; CDR3 protein: CASSPGSPSNSPLHF
J gene: TRBJ2-2; clone size: NA; V gene: TRBV11-2; D gene: NA; CDR3 DNA: TGTGCCAGCAGCTTGTCGTCGGAGGGCGCCGGGGAGCTGTTTTTT; CDR3 protein: CASSLSSEGAGELFF
J gene: TRBJ2-7; clone size: NA; V gene: TRBV5-1; D gene: TRBD2; CDR3 DNA: TGCGCCAGCAATCTAGCGGGAGGCGGGTACGAGCAGTACTTC; CDR3 protein: CASNLAGGGYEQYF
J gene: TRBJ2-5; clone size: NA; V gene: TRBV3-1/TRBV3-2; D gene: NA; CDR3 DNA: TGTGCCAGCAGCCGAACGACGGGAGTGAAGACCCAGTACTTC; CDR3 protein: CASSRTTGVKTQYF
J gene: TRBJ1-2; clone size: NA; V gene: TRBV5-1; D gene: NA; CDR3 DNA: TGCGCCAGCAGCTCCCAGCCTAACTATGGCTACACCTTC; CDR3 protein: CASSSQPNYGYTF
J gene: TRBJ1-1; clone size: NA; V gene: TRBV29-1; D gene: NA; CDR3 DNA: TGCAGCGTGGTCGGAGTCAACACTGAAGCTTTCTTT; CDR3 protein: CSVVGVNTEAFF
J gene: TRBJ1-2; clone size: NA; V gene: TRBV11-2; D gene: NA; CDR3 DNA: TGTGCCAGCAGCTTAACAGATAACTATGGCTACACCTTC; CDR3 protein: CASSLTDNYGYTF
J gene: TRBJ1-1; clone size: NA; V gene: TRBV6-5; D gene: NA; CDR3 DNA: TGTGCCAGCAGTTGGGGAGCGAACACTGAAGCTTTCTTT; CDR3 protein: CASSWGANTEAFF
J gene: TRBJ1-1; clone size: NA; V gene: TRBV29-1; D gene: NA; CDR3 DNA: TGCAGCCCACTTAGTCTTATGGGGGAAGCTTTCTTT; CDR3 protein: CSPLSLMGEAFF
J gene: TRBJ2-5; clone size: NA; V gene: TRBV5-1; D gene: TRBD1; CDR3 DNA: TGCGCCAGCAGCTTGGTCGGGACAGGGGAAGAGACCCAGTACTTC; CDR3 protein: CASSLVGTGEETQYF
J gene: TRBJ1-1; clone size: NA; V gene: TRBV9; D gene: NA; CDR3 DNA: TGTGCCAGTTCCTTGGGCGGGGTGGGCACTGAAGCTTTCTTT; CDR3 protein: CASSLGGVGTEAFF
J gene: TRBJ2-2; clone size: once; V gene: TRBV24-1; D gene: TRBD2; CDR3 DNA: TGTGCCACGGGCGGGAGTCCGAACACCGGGGAGCTGTTTTTT; CDR3 protein: CATGGSPNTGELFF
J gene: TRBJ1-4; clone size: NA; V gene: TRBV7-9; D gene: TRBD1; CDR3 DNA: TGTGCCAGCAGCCAAGGACAGGGTAATGAAAAACTGTTTTTT; CDR3 protein: CASSQGQGNEKLFF
J gene: TRBJ2-5; clone size: NA; V gene: TRBV9; D gene: NA; CDR3 DNA: TGTGCCAGCAGCGTAGATCCGACTGCAAGGGAGACCCAGTACTTC; CDR3 protein: CASSVDPTARETQYF
J gene: TRBJ2-7; clone size: NA; V gene: TRBV4-2; D gene: TRBD2; CDR3 DNA: TGTGCCAGCAGCCAAGGCCCGGGACTAGCGACCTACGAGCAGTACTTC; CDR3 protein: CASSQGPGLATYEQYF
J gene: TRBJ2-1; clone size: NA; V gene: TRBV7-3; D gene: TRBD2; CDR3 DNA: TGTGCCAGCAGCTTATATTCCCTAGCGGGAGTAGGTGAGCAGTTCTTC; CDR3 protein: CASSLYSLAGVGEQFF
J gene: TRBJ1-3; clone size: NA; V gene: TRBV5-6; D gene: TRBD1; CDR3 DNA: TGTGCCAGCAGCCCCGACAGGGGGCCTGGAAACACCATATATTTT; CDR3 protein: CASSPDRGPGNTIYF
J gene: TRBJ1-2; clone size: NA; V gene: TRBV28; D gene: NA; CDR3 DNA: TGTGCCAGCAGTTCCGGGGCAGATTCCGCCGGCTATGGCTACACCTTC; CDR3 protein: CASSSGADSAGYGYTF
J gene: TRBJ2-3; clone size: NA; V gene: TRBV9; D gene: NA; CDR3 DNA: TGTGCCAGCAGCGTAACACCTAGCGCCAGCACAGATACGCAGTATTTT; CDR3 protein: CASSVTPSASTDTQYF
J gene: TRBJ2-7; clone size: NA; V gene: TRBV5-1; D gene: TRBD2; CDR3 DNA: TGCGCCAGCAGCTTGGTTGTAGCGGGAGGCCCTCCCTACGAGCAGTACTTC; CDR3 protein: CASSLVVAGGPPYEQYF
J gene: TRBJ2-6; clone size: NA; V gene: TRBV5-1; D gene: NA; CDR3 DNA: TGCGCCAGCGGCCTCTTCAGGGGAAAAACGACTGGGGCCAACGTCCTGACTTTC; CDR3 protein: CASGLFRGKTTGANVLTF
J gene: TRBJ2-7; clone size: NA; V gene: TRBV20-1; D gene: NA; CDR3 DNA: TGCAGTGTACAGACCTACGAGCAGTACTTC; CDR3 protein: CSVQTYEQYF
J gene: TRBJ1-4; clone size: NA; V gene: TRBV11-2; D gene: NA; CDR3 DNA: TGTGCCAGCAGCTTGATGAGGGGTAGCGAAAAACTGTTTTTT; CDR3 protein: CASSLMRGSEKLFF
J gene: TRBJ2-7; clone size: NA; V gene: TRBV7-2; D gene: TRBD1; CDR3 DNA: TGTGCCAGCAGACCGACAGGGGGCGCCTTGGCTGCCGAGCAGTACTTC; CDR3 protein: CASRPTGGALAAEQYF
J gene: TRBJ2-1; clone size: NA; V gene: TRBV15; D gene: NA; CDR3 DNA: TGTGCCACCAGCATGTCCTTCGATCTGGACAATGAGCAGTTCTTC; CDR3 protein: CATSMSFDLDNEQFF
J gene: TRBJ1-5; clone size: NA; V gene: TRBV12-3/TRBV12-4; D gene: NA; CDR3 DNA: TGTGCCAGCCTACAGGAAAATCAGCCCCAGCATTTT; CDR3 protein: CASLQENQPQHF
J gene: TRBJ1-1; clone size: NA; V gene: TRBV7-8; D gene: NA; CDR3 DNA: TGTGCCAGCAGCTTAGCTTACAGAGGAGGGAACACTGAAGCTTTCTTT; CDR3 protein: CASSLAYRGGNTEAFF
J gene: TRBJ1-5; clone size: once; V gene: TRBV2; D gene: TRBD1; CDR3 DNA: TGTGCCAGCAAGGGGACAACAGGGGGAAATCAGCCCCAGCATTTT; CDR3 protein: CASKGTTGGNQPQHF
J gene: TRBJ2-1; clone size: NA; V gene: TRBV19; D gene: TRBD2; CDR3 DNA: TGTGCCAGTCACTCGGGACTAGCGGGATTTACAAGAAATGAGCAGTTCTTC; CDR3 protein: CASHSGLAGFTRNEQFF
J gene: TRBJ1-1; clone size: NA; V gene: TRBV30; D gene: NA; CDR3 DNA: TGTGCCTGGAGTAGGAGTAGGAACACTGAAGCTTTCTTT; CDR3 protein: CAWSRSRNTEAFF
J gene: TRBJ2-3; clone size: many; V gene: TRBV6-5; D gene: NA; CDR3 DNA: TGTGCCAGCAGAGATATACCTAGCACAGATACGCAGTATTTT; CDR3 protein: CASRDIPSTDTQYF
J gene: TRBJ2-7; clone size: NA; V gene: TRBV5-6; D gene: TRBD1; CDR3 DNA: TGTGCCAGCACCCGACAGGGTAGGTCCTACGAGCAGTACTTC; CDR3 protein: CASTRQGRSYEQYF
J gene: TRBJ1-5; clone size: NA; V gene: TRBV10-1; D gene: TRBD1; CDR3 DNA: TGCGCCAGCAGTTTCGACCGGGACAGGGCAGGCCAGCCCCAGCATTTT; CDR3 protein: CASSFDRDRAGQPQHF
J gene: TRBJ2-1; clone size: NA; V gene: TRBV6-6; D gene: TRBD2; CDR3 DNA: TGTGCCAGCAGTTACAAGGGACTAGACAATGAGCAGTTCTTC; CDR3 protein: CASSYKGLDNEQFF
J gene: TRBJ1-2; clone size: few; V gene: TRBV5-6; D gene: TRBD1; CDR3 DNA: TGTGCCAGCAGCCAGCGACAGGGGTCAAGCTATGGCTACACCTTC; CDR3 protein: CASSQRQGSSYGYTF
J gene: TRBJ1-1; clone size: NA; V gene: TRBV19; D gene: NA; CDR3 DNA: TGTGCCAGTACCTCTATAGGTTCGAACACTGAAGCTTTCTTT; CDR3 protein: CASTSIGSNTEAFF
J gene: TRBJ2-5; clone size: NA; V gene: TRBV5-5; D gene: TRBD2; CDR3 DNA: TGTGCCAGCAGCTCTAGCGGGAGTAGAAGTGAGACCCAGTACTTC; CDR3 protein: CASSSSGSRSETQYF
J gene: TRBJ2-2; clone size: once; V gene: TRBV7-6; D gene: TRBD1; CDR3 DNA: TGTGCCAGCAGCTTAGGTGCAGGGGGCGGCCCCGGGGAGCTGTTTTTT; CDR3 protein: CASSLGAGGGPGELFF
J gene: TRBJ1-1; clone size: NA; V gene: TRBV5-4; D gene: TRBD1; CDR3 DNA: TGTGCCAGCAGCCTGACAGGGACACGGAACACTGAAGCTTTCTTT; CDR3 protein: CASSLTGTRNTEAFF
J gene: TRBJ2-3; clone size: NA; V gene: TRBV4-2; D gene: TRBD2; CDR3 DNA: TGTGCCAGCAGCCTAGGGATCAGGACTAGCGGGTCCACAGATACGCAGTATTTT; CDR3 protein: CASSLGIRTSGSTDTQYF
J gene: TRBJ2-1; clone size: NA; V gene: TRBV2; D gene: TRBD1; CDR3 DNA: TGTGCCAGCAGGTCCGGGACAGGATATTACTTCTTC; CDR3 protein: CASRSGTGYYFF
J gene: TRBJ1-1; clone size: NA; V gene: TRBV6-5; D gene: TRBD1; CDR3 DNA: TGTGCCAGCAGTTATTTTCGACAGGGGGCAGGGGCTTTCTTT; CDR3 protein: CASSYFRQGAGAFF
J gene: TRBJ2-2; clone size: NA; V gene: TRBV3-1/TRBV3-2; D gene: TRBD2; CDR3 DNA: TGTGCCAGCAGCCAAGGTCCAGCGGGATGGGCCGGGGAGCTGTTTTTT; CDR3 protein: CASSQGPAGWAGELFF
J gene: TRBJ2-7; clone size: once; V gene: TRBV6-5; D gene: TRBD1; CDR3 DNA: TGTGCCAGCAGCCTAGTCGACAGGGGCTACGAGCAGTACTTC; CDR3 protein: CASSLVDRGYEQYF
J gene: TRBJ1-2; clone size: NA; V gene: TRBV14; D gene: TRBD1; CDR3 DNA: TGTGCCAGCAGCCCTGGGACAGATCTCTATGGCTACACCTTC; CDR3 protein: CASSPGTDLYGYTF
J gene: TRBJ1-5; clone size: NA; V gene: TRBV11-3; D gene: NA; CDR3 DNA: TGTGCCAGCAGCTTGGGGGATCAGCCCCAGCATTTT; CDR3 protein: CASSLGDQPQHF
J gene: TRBJ1-2; clone size: NA; V gene: TRBV28; D gene: NA; CDR3 DNA: TGTGCCAGCACCGGGGCAGGCTATGGCTACACCTTC; CDR3 protein: CASTGAGYGYTF
J gene: TRBJ1-1; clone size: NA; V gene: TRBV7-8; D gene: NA; CDR3 DNA: TGTGCCAGCAGCTTATCGAAGCCTCCGAACACTGAAGCTTTCTTT; CDR3 protein: CASSLSKPPNTEAFF
J gene: TRBJ1-4; clone size: NA; V gene: TRBV30; D gene: NA; CDR3 DNA: TGTGCCTGGAGGGGACGGTGGAGTAATGAAAAACTGTTTTTT; CDR3 protein: CAWRGRWSNEKLFF
J gene: TRBJ2-7; clone size: NA; V gene: TRBV30; D gene: NA; CDR3 DNA: TGTGCCTGGCACAAGGGCCCCTACGAGCAGTACTTC; CDR3 protein: CAWHKGPYEQYF
J gene: TRBJ1-1; clone size: few; V gene: TRBV9; D gene: NA; CDR3 DNA: TGTGCCAGCAGCCGTGGGGGGGGCGGCACTGAAGCTTTCTTT; CDR3 protein: CASSRGGGGTEAFF
J gene: TRBJ1-2; clone size: few; V gene: TRBV5-6; D gene: NA; CDR3 DNA: TGTGCCAGCAGCTTAAGAGCATCCCAAGGGGTCTATGGCTACACCTTC; CDR3 protein: CASSLRASQGVYGYTF
J gene: TRBJ2-7; clone size: NA; V gene: TRBV2; D gene: NA; CDR3 DNA: TGTGCCAGCAGTGTGGTGGACGAGCAGTACTTC; CDR3 protein: CASSVVDEQYF
J gene: TRBJ1-5; clone size: NA; V gene: TRBV30; D gene: NA; CDR3 DNA: TGTGCCTGGAGTGGAGTTAAGGGAGGCCAGCCCCAGCATTTT; CDR3 protein: CAWSGVKGGQPQHF
J gene: TRBJ2-5; clone size: NA; V gene: TRBV6-6; D gene: NA; CDR3 DNA: TGTGCCAGCAGTCCGACTGGGTCCCAAGAGACCCAGTACTTC; CDR3 protein: CASSPTGSQETQYF
J gene: TRBJ2-7; clone size: NA; V gene: TRBV5-4; D gene: TRBD2; CDR3 DNA: TGTGCCAGCAGCTGGGGGGGGACTAGCGGGTACTACGAGCAGTACTTC; CDR3 protein: CASSWGGTSGYYEQYF